What follows are 23 T cell receptor beta chains derived from one specimen sequenced in a study of Graves' ophthalmopathy and Graves' hyperthyroidism. Amplification from RNA transcripts yielded the TCR beta CDR3 regions. The first round was an RT-PCR with HTBI primers, and the second round was a multiplex PCR. MiXCR, run by TCRdb on the multiplex PCR reads, gives a single entry per CDR3 protein. The sample consists of some 1.1 million distinct CDR3 sequences, about 35% of them appearing once. The specimen was peripheral blood or thyroid tissue (not recorded which). These receptors originate from an adult man with Graves' hyperthyroidism.

This clonotype was found a few times. A junction end diverges from the germline sequence, so it may reflect a read error. The chain carries TRBV5-8 and TRBJ2-7, with D perhaps TRBD2 (5 bases). The CDR3 consists of 15 residues. Germline values: CDR1 SGHTS, CDR2 YDEGEE. CDR3 region: CASSQDTGNRYEQYF. CDR3 sequence (DNA): TGCGCCAGCAGCCAAGATACGGGGAATCGCTACGAGCAGTACTTC.

This clonotype was detected ten times or more. V usage is TRBV4-3 and J usage is TRBJ1-2, with 8 bases lining up with TRBD1. With 1 base clipped from V and 8 bases from J, the junction kept 9 bases outside the gene matches. The CDR3 loop spans 15 amino acids. Germline assignment: CDR1 LGHNA and CDR2 YSLEER. DNA for the CDR3: TGCGCCAGCAGCCAAGGTGTCGACAGGGGAAACGGCTACACCTTC. Amino acids: CASSQGVDRGNGYTF.

With respect to this clonotype: A read error may account for a junction end that differs from germline. The J gene is TRBJ2-7, the V gene TRBV2; TRBD2 might be the D (6 bases). CDR1 SNHLY and CDR2 FYNNEI come from the germline V gene. This CDR3 is built from 12 residues. The CDR3 nucleotides are TGTGCCTGCAGTGCGACTGCGGGACAGCAGTACTTC. This gives the protein CACSATAGQQYF.

Comments on this clonotype: A much larger clone is a single base away; this may be a read error. V usage is TRBV7-2 and J usage is TRBJ1-2; 7 bases agree with TRBD1. Germline V gene lookup returns CDR1 SGHTA and CDR2 FQGNSA. The CDR3 spans 14 residues. CDR3 loop: CANSLGGRADGYTF. CDR3 bases: TGTGCCAACAGCTTAGGGGGCAGGGCGGATGGCTACACCTTC.

A remark on this clonotype: A read error is possible here, since a much larger clone lies one base away. The chain links TRBV11-1 to TRBJ2-5; maybe TRBD1 (5 bases). Germline-derived CDR1 and CDR2 are SGHAT and FQDESV (reference sequence). V lost 3 bases, J lost 5 bases, and 13 bases lay in between. This CDR3 is 14 amino acids long. CDR3 sequence reads: CASSFLGAWETQYF. The CDR3 DNA reads TGTGCCAGCAGCTTTCTTGGGGCATGGGAGACCCAGTACTTC.

This clonotype was picked up a small number of times. The chain recombines TRBV4-1 with TRBJ2-2; D gene uncertain. Germline values: CDR1 MGHRA, CDR2 YSYEKL. The CDR3 totals 17 residues. The V end was cut by 0 bases, the J end by 6 bases, with 17 bases between. The CDR3 here is CASSQDLAVGWSGELFF. The CDR3, as DNA: TGCGCCAGCAGCCAAGATCTCGCGGTGGGGTGGTCCGGGGAGCTGTTTTTT.

The chain uses TRBV7-6 and TRBJ2-7; D assignment may be TRBD1 or TRBD2 (5 bases each). V dropped 5 bases and J dropped 3 bases, with 11 bases sitting between them. The CDR3 has 13 residues. Germline V CDR1 and CDR2: SGHVS, FNYEAQ. CDR3 sequence reads: CASSSGTLYEQYF. Written as DNA, the CDR3 is TGTGCCAGCAGCAGTGGGACCCTCTACGAGCAGTACTTC.

The chain links TRBV7-9 to TRBJ2-7; 7 nucleotides agree with TRBD2. The V and J ends lost 1 base and 6 bases, in that order; junction bases with no gene match: 6. The CDR3 spans 14 residues. Germline-derived CDR1 and CDR2 are SEHNR and FQNEAQ (reference sequence). The CDR3 nucleotides are TGTGCCAGCAGCTTAGTGTTTTCGGGGGGCGAGCAGTACTTC. Amino acids: CASSLVFSGGEQYF. Together with reference TRBV7-9 and TRBJ2-7, the CDR3 gives the full variable domain: DTGVSQNPRHKITKRGQNVTFRCDPISEHNRLYWYRQTLGQGPEFLTYFQNEAQLEKSRLLSDRFSAERPKGSFSTLEIQRTEQGDSAMYLCASSLVFSGGEQYFGPGTRLTVT.

V usage is TRBV20-1 and J usage is TRBJ2-5, with D unclear. Per the germline V gene, CDR1 is DFQATT and CDR2 is SNEGSKA (reference sequence). The CDR3 runs 12 residues. With 6 bases removed from V and 7 bases from J, the gap between germline ends came to 15 bases. DNA of the CDR3: TGCAGTGCCAGCAGACGGGTCGGGACCCAGTACTTC. This encodes CSASRRVGTQYF.

The chain is built from TRBV7-2 and TRBJ1-1; D remains unclear. Per germline, CDR1 SGHTA and CDR2 FQGNSA. This CDR3 comprises 18 residues. Deletions cut 5 bases from V and 1 base from J, with 23 bases between. The CDR3 is CASSPPASVSGRNTEAFF. The CDR3 region has the DNA TGTGCCAGCAGCCCCCCGGCCTCAGTAAGTGGAAGGAACACTGAAGCTTTCTTT. The full variable domain, in which reference TRBV7-2 and TRBJ1-1 provide the parts outside the CDR3, is GAGVSQSPSNKVTEKGKDVELRCDPISGHTALYWYRQSLGQGLEFLIYFQGNSAPDKSGLPSDRFSAERTGGSVSTLTIQRTQQEDSAVYLCASSPPASVSGRNTEAFFGQGTRLTVV.

In its sample, this clonotype was seen many times. The chain carries TRBV12-3 or TRBV12-4 and TRBJ1-2; no definite D call. The ends were cut back, 3 bases at V and 7 bases at J, with 9 bases in the middle. The CDR3 covers 12 residues. CDR3 loop: CASSFGVGGYTF. CDR3 in DNA: TGTGCCAGCAGTTTTGGGGTCGGTGGCTACACCTTC.

The table lists this clonotype with a few counts. This sequence joins TRBV28 and TRBJ2-5; tentatively, D is TRBD2 (7 bases). V lost 7 bases and J 2 bases, leaving 17 bases between the germline ends. CDR3 size: 15 residues. Germline CDR1 reads MDHEN; CDR2 reads SYDVKM. CDR3 sequence reads: CASTKGGPQQETQYF. CDR3 DNA: TGTGCCAGCACAAAGGGGGGGCCACAACAAGAGACCCAGTACTTC.

The chain has TRBV20-1 and TRBJ2-7, with 7 bases matching TRBD1. Germline CDR1 DFQATT, CDR2 SNEGSKA (reference sequence). V shed 8 bases and J 7 bases; nucleotides not matched to a gene: 14. CDR3 length: 13 amino acids. The CDR3 nucleotides are TGCAGTTTAGTACCAACAGGGGCCGAGGAGCAGTACTTC. Protein: CSLVPTGAEEQYF.

About this clonotype: This could be a read error, since a much larger clone is one nucleotide away. The V call is TRBV29-1, the J call TRBJ1-2; D ambiguous. This CDR3 contains 14 residues. Germline V lookup: CDR1 SQVTM, CDR2 ANQGSEA. V was pared by 0 bases and J by 0 bases, with 8 bases between. CDR3 protein: CSVEDGGANYGYTF. Written as DNA, the CDR3 is TGCAGCGTTGAAGATGGCGGAGCTAACTATGGCTACACCTTC.

The chain uses TRBV11-2 and TRBJ2-5, with D possibly TRBD2 on 7 matching bases. This CDR3 is built from 16 residues. Germline-derived CDR1 and CDR2 are SGHAT and FQNNGV. V dropped 7 bases and J dropped 4 bases, with 22 bases sitting between them. This chain's CDR3 is CASTKGGGTVRETQYF. The CDR3, as DNA: TGTGCCAGCACCAAAGGGGGGGGTACAGTTCGAGAGACCCAGTACTTC.

In this sample, this clonotype turned up many times. The rearrangement links TRBV2 to TRBJ1-1; D is uncertain. The CDR3 contains 13 residues. Germline V gene data show CDR1 as SNHLY and CDR2 as FYNNEI. Trimming cost V 10 bases and J 1 base, with 13 bases left between them. The CDR3 reads CAKNPDPNTEAFF. The CDR3 DNA reads as TGTGCCAAAAATCCGGACCCGAACACTGAAGCTTTCTTT.

This clonotype was seen only a few times. The chain couples TRBV6-5 to TRBJ1-5; D might be TRBD1 (6 bases). Per the germline V gene, CDR1 is MNHEY and CDR2 is SVGAGI. Between the trimmed V and J ends, which lost 6 bases and 3 bases, there was a span of 15 bases. This CDR3 is built from 15 residues. The CDR3 nucleotides are TGTGCCAGCAGCCCCGAGGGGGGATACAATCAGCCCCAGCATTTT. Protein sequence: CASSPEGGYNQPQHF.

This clonotype occurred many times. This chain joins TRBV7-8 and TRBJ2-3, with D perhaps matching TRBD1 or TRBD2 (6 bases each). This CDR3 contains 13 residues. V was cut by 6 bases and J by 6 bases, with 13 bases left in between. Looked up from germline, CDR1 is SGHVS and CDR2 is FQNEAQ. CDR3 bases: TGTGCCAGCAGTTGGGGGGCGTCCGATACGCAGTATTTT. Its protein is CASSWGASDTQYF.

This clonotype was detected only a few times. The chain recombines TRBV7-9 with TRBJ1-3; D gene uncertain. V lost 7 bases and J lost 7, with 11 bases in between. Germline V gene sequence: CDR1 SEHNR, CDR2 FQNEAQ (reference sequence). CDR3 length: 12 residues. CDR3 nucleotides: TGTGCCAGCAAGGGTCCCGGGAACACCATATATTTT. Its translation: CASKGPGNTIYF.

This chain uses TRBV5-1 with TRBJ1-2; 7 bases are shared with TRBD1. The germline CDR1 and CDR2 sequences are SGHRS and YFSETQ. V shed 4 bases, J shed 4 bases, and the junction held 13 bases outside the gene matches. The CDR3 totals 16 residues. As DNA, the CDR3 is TGCGCCAGCAGCATAAGCCCTCCGGACAGGCTCTATGGCTACACCTTC. Translating gives CASSISPPDRLYGYTF.

The chain links TRBV29-1 to TRBJ1-2; no firm D call. Trimming shortened V by 5 bases and J by 4 bases, and 5 bases separated the two germline ends. Per germline, CDR1 SQVTM and CDR2 ANQGSEA. The length of the CDR3 is 10 residues. The CDR3 coding sequence is TGCAGCGTTCTCAGCTATGGCTACACCTTC. Translation: CSVLSYGYTF.

This clonotype was recorded many times. The genes are TRBV7-2 and TRBJ1-1; 7 positions agree with TRBD1. CDR3 size: 14 residues. CDR1 is SGHTA and CDR2 is FQGNSA in the germline V gene. The ends lost 4 bases at V and 4 bases at J; junction bases unmatched: 6. As DNA, the CDR3 is TGTGCCAGCAGCTCTGGACAGGCGGTCACTGAAGCTTTCTTT. Translation gives CASSSGQAVTEAFF. Filled out from reference TRBV7-2 and TRBJ1-1, the complete variable domain reads GAGVSQSPSNKVTEKGKDVELRCDPISGHTALYWYRQSLGQGLEFLIYFQGNSAPDKSGLPSDRFSAERTGGSVSTLTIQRTQQEDSAVYLCASSSGQAVTEAFFGQGTRLTVV.

The chain employs TRBV5-4 and TRBJ1-4, with D possibly being TRBD1 (6 bases). This CDR3 contains 14 residues. The germline V gene encodes CDR1 SGHNT and CDR2 YYREEE (reference sequence). V was trimmed by 0 bases and J by 8 bases, leaving 11 bases between them. The CDR3, as DNA: TGTGCCAGCAGCTTGGACCCAGGGGAGGAAAAACTGTTTTTT. Protein sequence: CASSLDPGEEKLFF. The full variable domain, in which reference TRBV5-4 and TRBJ1-4 provide the parts outside the CDR3, is ETGVTQSPTHLIKTRGQQVTLRCSSQSGHNTVSWYQQALGQGPQFIFQYYREEENGRGNFPPRFSGLQFPNYSSELNVNALELDDSALYLCASSLDPGEEKLFFGSGTQLSVL.